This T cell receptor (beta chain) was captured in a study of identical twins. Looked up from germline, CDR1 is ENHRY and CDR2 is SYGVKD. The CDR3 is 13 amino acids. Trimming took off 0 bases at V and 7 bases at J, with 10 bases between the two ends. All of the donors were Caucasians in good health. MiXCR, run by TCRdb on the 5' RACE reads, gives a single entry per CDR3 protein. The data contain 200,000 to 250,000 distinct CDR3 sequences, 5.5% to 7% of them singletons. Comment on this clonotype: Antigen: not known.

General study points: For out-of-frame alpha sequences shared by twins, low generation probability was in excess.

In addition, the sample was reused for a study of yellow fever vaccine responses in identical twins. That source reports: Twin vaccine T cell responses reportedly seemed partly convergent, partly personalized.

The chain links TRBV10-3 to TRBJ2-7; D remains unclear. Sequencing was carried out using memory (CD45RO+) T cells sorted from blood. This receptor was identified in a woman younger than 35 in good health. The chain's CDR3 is CAISESGLREQYV. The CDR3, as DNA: TGTGCCATCAGTGAGTCGGGGTTGCGGGAGCAGTACGTC.